This T cell receptor (beta chain) was recorded in a study of long-term antiretroviral therapy in people with HIV (dated by TCRdb to between 2021 and 2023). Context from the whole study: Collection of the earliest samples took place about a decade ahead of the 2015 WHO recommendation for immediate ART, at a time when ART was typically delayed until CD4 counts fell. This retrospective serial study examined whether starting ART and sustained HIV suppression were associated with changes in the composition and diversity of the TRB repertoire in peripheral blood. A total of some 200 cryopreserved PBMC samples came from 30 or so adults with confirmed HIV infection and were collected serially over a mean of roughly six years (range 1-12). Among the roughly 30 participants with HIV, about 11 were female. No cross-contamination during QIAcube processing was shown when test extractions of a monoclonal T-cell line were performed alongside about 33 polyclonal samples.

Broad study findings and their caveats: ART initiation was associated with a significant increase in TRB diversity, but diversity stayed significantly below transplant donor controls even after long-term ART. Because cell numbers in pre-ART samples were limited, unsorted PBMC were profiled instead of sorted CD4+ and CD8+ T cells. The samples were dated from the mid-2000s to the late 2010s, and the ART regimens that were used may be less effective than current ART regimens. Narrower CDR3 length ranges were observed in HIV repertoires than in controls, and an antigen-experienced repertoire with only a slight naive shift after ART was suggested by the network structure. No data were available on ART adherence, viral resistance or therapy changes, limiting inferences about post-ART repertoire changes. Owing to limited PBMC availability, only the TCR beta chain was sequenced, without alpha chain pairing. The repertoire was dominated across all time points by expanded TRB clones identified before ART initiation, although this dominance was seen to fluctuate and to decrease in many PLHIV after ART.

The immunoSEQ hsTCRB v3.0 assay was used at survey level resolution to sequence the TRB variable region. The targeted TRB sequencing depth was about 40,000-55,000 T-cell genomes per sample. Pooled TRB libraries were sequenced on an Illumina MiSeq with a v3 150-cycle kit. Processing in the source paper ran as follows. Analysis of repertoires was carried out in R inside a reproducible Nextflow workflow spanning QC, data transformation and analysis. LymphoSeq2, an R package for AIRR-Seq data exploration, was used to implement custom analyses. A few samples that produced fewer than 5000 total TRB sequences were removed, so 150 to 200 HIV repertoires were analyzed. Among the roughly 200 retained HIV repertoires, some 60 were collected before ART initiation and 129 after ART initiation. Repertoires were downsampled to 5000 TRB nucleotide sequences, and summary statistics were averaged over 100 downsampling iterations. Only TRB sequences with CDR3 regions of at least seven amino acids were retained for analysis. Two measures captured diversity: a Shannon entropy-derived clonality score and the Gini coefficient. Repertoire networks linked the top 5000 CDR3 amino acid sequences whenever two sequences differed by an edit distance of one. Antigen specificity groups and MHC restriction were predicted for TRB CDR3 amino acid sequences with GLIPH2. Known CMV, EBV, HIV or tissue antigen associations were flagged by matching CDR3 amino acid sequences against VDJdb and McPAS-TCR. Pre-ART, post-ART and control groups were compared with Wilcoxon signed-rank tests and Holm-Bonferroni correction. TCRdb limited this immuneACCESS table to in-frame rearrangements with V and J called. A share of clones is missing; checked studies link under half to unresolved V genes, and the rest is unexplained. From that table come the V and J calls and clone size; the DNA was used to work out D and trimming. This sample gives about 28,000 clones in total; 80% of them show up just once. Of the sample, roughly 7.3% falls within the top ten clones.

Inclusion was restricted to participants for whom at least one PBMC sample before ART initiation and at least two post-ART samples were available. All participants with HIV were treated in the United States of America. Before DNA extraction, cryopreserved samples containing roughly 0.85-11 million PBMC were thawed and washed. At the time of the earliest PBMC sample, participants with HIV were aged between about 20 and 54 years. Per participant, PBMC samples came from 1-4 timepoints prior to ART initiation and 2-8 timepoints following ART initiation, for a median of 7 samples. Serial HIV viral load, CD4+ T-cell count, ART history and demographic data were obtained for every participant. Using a Qiagen kit on a QIAcube, genomic DNA was extracted from unsorted PBMC, with samples processed in batches of 12. To note about this clone: Its antigen is unknown. The sample holds no much larger clone one base away, and base qualities are not on file.

The receptor was isolated from a man aged 40-55 years with HIV. The source material was unsorted PBMCs, sampled 0.3 years after starting antiretroviral therapy.

The nucleotide sequence reads as follows: TGCACCAGCAGCCCTTCCCTTATAAGCGGGAGGGCTAAGAATAGGGGGTACGAGCAGTACTTC. Its translation is CTSSPSLISGRAKNRGYEQYF. The V gene is TRBV1 and the J gene is TRBJ2-7; the table's TRBD2 call for D was not verified on the DNA. TRBV1 represents a pseudogene. Taken from cysteine to phenylalanine, the CDR3 has 21 residues. Just the 63-base CDR3 DNA is kept, in frame starting at base 1.